Listed below are T cell receptor beta chains from one sample, sequenced in a study of neoadjuvant anti-PD-1 for oral cavity cancer. Method: immunoSEQ multiplex PCR; TCRdb's copy keeps in-frame clones and lacks some. The table lists about 8,300 clones, about half of them singletons. The specimen was tumor tissue, collected before nivolumab (anti-PD-1) treatment. The receptors shown here come from a person aged 40 to 85 with oral cavity squamous cell carcinoma. Each CDR3 is given with its conserved first and last residue. The order of the fields is J gene, clone size, V gene, D gene, CDR3 protein, CDR3 DNA. A D gene is named only where the DNA matches it firmly. Clone size, where shown, is once, few, many, or a class for clones that have expanded.

TRBJ1-1,.,TRBV6-6,TRBD1,CASSYWTGGTEAFF,TGTGCCAGCAGTTACTGGACAGGGGGCACTGAAGCTTTCTTT
TRBJ1-2,.,TRBV7-9,.,CASSSWPGADGYTF,TGTGCCAGCAGCTCCTGGCCGGGGGCAGATGGCTACACCTTC
TRBJ2-3,few,TRBV27,.,CASSPEVVVDTQYF,TGTGCCAGCAGCCCAGAGGTGGTAGTAGATACGCAGTATTTT
TRBJ2-7,.,TRBV9,.,CASSVGDAGGHAYEQYF,TGTGCCAGCAGCGTAGGTGATGCAGGCGGGCATGCCTACGAGCAGTACTTC
TRBJ2-7,.,TRBV30,.,CAWETRRTYEQYF,TGTGCCTGGGAGACACGACGAACCTACGAGCAGTACTTC
TRBJ2-5,.,TRBV5-6,.,CASSASGTEETQYF,TGTGCCAGCAGCGCCTCCGGGACGGAAGAGACCCAGTACTTC
TRBJ1-1,.,TRBV30,.,CAWSQTLNTEAFF,TGTGCCTGGAGTCAGACACTGAACACTGAAGCTTTCTTT
TRBJ1-4,few,TRBV6-1,.,CASSEFLRQAWSEKLFF,TGTGCCAGCAGTGAATTTCTACGACAGGCGTGGAGTGAAAAACTGTTTTTT
TRBJ1-3,few,TRBV7-8,.,CASSLDSGNTIYF,TGTGCCAGCAGCTTAGACAGTGGAAACACCATATATTTT
TRBJ2-3,.,TRBV9,.,CASSVDYTDTQYF,TGTGCCAGCAGCGTAGACTACACAGATACGCAGTATTTT
TRBJ1-2,.,TRBV2,TRBD1,CASSWGQGHYGYTF,TGTGCCAGCAGTTGGGGACAGGGACACTATGGCTACACCTTC
TRBJ2-7,.,TRBV20-1,.,CSARDPYEQYF,TGCAGTGCTAGAGACCCGTACGAGCAGTACTTC
TRBJ2-1,.,TRBV9,.,CASSVGQVGDNEQFF,TGTGCCAGCAGCGTAGGCCAGGTTGGGGACAATGAGCAGTTCTTC
TRBJ1-4,once,TRBV5-1,.,CASSLEEPTNEKLFF,TGCGCCAGCAGCTTGGAGGAGCCAACTAATGAAAAACTGTTTTTT
TRBJ1-2,few,TRBV27,TRBD1,CASSSPGQGNYGYTF,TGTGCCAGCAGTTCCCCGGGACAGGGGAACTATGGCTACACCTTC
TRBJ2-1,few,TRBV30,.,CAWSELSGGQFF,TGTGCCTGGAGTGAGCTTAGCGGTGGGCAGTTCTTC
TRBJ1-3,.,TRBV7-8,.,CASRPGESLSGNTIYF,TGTGCCAGCCGACCAGGGGAGTCGTTGTCTGGAAACACCATATATTTT
TRBJ1-5,.,TRBV28,.,CASSFSGNNQPQHF,TGTGCCAGCAGTTTCTCAGGGAACAATCAGCCCCAGCATTTT
TRBJ2-3,.,TRBV10-3,TRBD2,CAISERAGAPDTQYF,TGTGCCATCAGTGAGCGAGCGGGAGCTCCCGATACGCAGTATTTT
TRBJ1-5,.,TRBV5-6,TRBD1,CASSARREGAVQPQHF,TGTGCCAGCAGCGCGCGCCGCGAGGGGGCTGTTCAGCCCCAGCATTTT
TRBJ1-1,.,TRBV7-3,.,CASSPTGGLTEAFF,TGTGCCAGCAGCCCTACGGGGGGTCTCACTGAAGCTTTCTTT
TRBJ2-1,.,TRBV6-1,TRBD1,CASSEAGTGPLNRFF,TGTGCCAGCAGTGAAGCCGGGACAGGGCCCCTGAACCGGTTCTTC